This T cell receptor beta chain was observed in a study of response to subunit inactivated influenza vaccine (dated by TCRdb to the late 2010s). As for the study more broadly: To follow how T cells responded to a trivalent subunit inactivated influenza vaccine, the researchers relied on deep quantitative profiling of the T cell receptor repertoire. The paper as a whole reports these results and caveats: The authors suggested that each seasonal influenza vaccination may recruit only a limited number of new T cells.

The sample holds a few counts of this clonotype. What antigen it recognizes has not been identified. The sample holds no much larger clone one base away, and base qualities are not on file. The CDR3 starts with the cysteine, ends with the phenylalanine, and has 11 residues. Only the CDR3 region is kept as DNA, spanning 33 bases read in frame from base 1. The germline V gene sets CDR1 to MDHEN and CDR2 to SYDVKM. V is trimmed back by 9 bases and J by 5 bases, and the junction contains 1 base that no gene match accounts for. Libraries came from RT-PCR. TCRdb names Illumina HiSeq 2500 as the instrument used. TCRdb handled the public reads itself, with Q25 trimming in fastp and clone calling in MiXCR, and kept productive beta chains. Each entry merges the rows of one CDR3 protein and shows their most common DNA and genes. In all, the sample holds 450,000 to 700,000 distinct CDR3 sequences, and around 13% of those were seen once. The ten most abundant clones make up approximately 10% of the sample.

The rearrangement joined TRBV28 to TRBJ2-5; 9 central nucleotides agree with TRBD2. This receptor was taken from a man aged 50 to 59 who received an inactivated influenza vaccine. Donor details come from another sample of the same person, matched by shared clones. This specimen was PBMCs from blood, taken about 11 days after vaccination. The CDR3 is CASTSGETQYF. The DNA sequence follows: TGTGCCAGTACTAGCGGGGAGACCCAGTACTTC.